The clone carrying this T cell receptor (beta chain) occurred a few times. This entry is derived from a study of cytomegalovirus exposure and HLA in healthy donors. PCR primers comprised 60 Vbeta and 13 Jbeta primers. Generated by immunoSEQ multiplex PCR, the TCRdb table keeps only in-frame clones and is missing some. Of under 150,000 clones listed, 84% are singletons. This sequence was found in a boy aged 2 to 9 in good health and CMV-seronegative. The sequencing input was PBMCs.

CDR3: CASSAGTGGNQPQHF. CDR3 in DNA: TGTGCCAGCAGTGCCGGGACAGGGGGCAATCAGCCCCAGCATTTT. The rearrangement joins TRBV6-4 to TRBJ1-5, with 10 bases fitting TRBD1. This CDR3 spans 15 amino acids. Germline CDR1 is MRHNA and CDR2 is SNTAGT. The V gene end was trimmed by 4 bases and the J gene end by 2 bases; junction bases not matched to a gene: 2.